This T cell receptor beta chain appears in the sequencing data of a study of long-term antiretroviral therapy in people with HIV. Survey-level resolution applied to immunoSEQ assay v3.0. Data came from immunoSEQ multiplex PCR; TCRdb stores just in-frame clones and leaves some out. The sample comprises 21,000 or so clones, approximately 80% of which are singletons, and 5% rests with the top ten. The CDR3 totals 16 residues. The germline V gene encodes CDR1 LGHNA and CDR2 YSLEER. Trimming took 0 bases from V and 7 from J, leaving 15 bases between them. The source was unsorted PBMCs, collected 0.3 years after starting antiretroviral therapy. The TCR sequence derives from a man aged 45 to 65 with HIV. V usage is TRBV4-3 and J usage is TRBJ2-2; possible D gene TRBD1, 6 bases. The CDR3 bases are TGCGCCAGCAGCCAAGAGGGACCCACAGGGAACGGGGAGCTGTTTTTT. Encoded protein: CASSQEGPTGNGELFF.